Presented here are 14 T cell receptor beta chains from one specimen sequenced in a study of identical twins. TCRdb re-analysed the 5' RACE reads in MiXCR, keeping a single row per CDR3 protein. The data hold a few hundred thousand distinct CDR3 sequences, with roughly 9.9% observed a single time. This same sample was also taken into another study, of yellow fever vaccine responses in identical twins.

The specimen sequenced was PBMCs. The receptors were sampled from a woman aged 18-30 years in good health.

The chain combines TRBV20-1 with TRBJ2-1; 10 nucleotides match TRBD2. V trimming: 6 bases; J trimming: 5 bases; junction bases outside the gene matches: 10. The V gene's germline CDR1 is DFQATT and CDR2 SNEGSKA (reference sequence). The CDR3 is made up of 15 amino acids. In nucleotides, the CDR3 is TGCAGTGCCGTCCCCCTAGCGGGAGAAAACAATGAGCAGTTCTTC. As protein: CSAVPLAGENNEQFF.

This clonotype was detected ten times or more. This chain links TRBV29-1 with TRBJ1-1, with 7 bases fitting TRBD1. With V trimmed by 7 bases and J by 5 bases, 10 bases remained unmatched. The CDR3 totals 13 residues. In germline, CDR1 is SQVTM, CDR2 ANQGSEA. CDR3 protein: CSGETGLRTEAFF. The CDR3, as DNA: TGCAGCGGGGAGACAGGGTTGCGGACTGAAGCTTTCTTT. Full variable domain (rest looked up from reference TRBV29-1 and TRBJ1-1): SAVISQKPSRDICQRGTSLTIQCQVDSQVTMMFWYRQQPGQSLTLIATANQGSEATYESGFVIDKFPISRPNLTFSTLTVSNMSPEDSSIYLCSGETGLRTEAFFGQGTRLTVV.

The V gene is TRBV20-1, the J gene TRBJ2-7, with D hard to call. CDR1 and CDR2 (germline): DFQATT, SNEGSKA (reference sequence). V lost 4 bases, J lost 5 bases, and 12 bases lay in between. CDR3 length equals 12 residues. The CDR3 DNA sequence: TGCAGTGCTACCCAAGCCGCAGACGAGCAGTACTTC. It yields the protein CSATQAADEQYF.

V gene TRBV9 combines with J gene TRBJ2-5, with 9 bases lining up with TRBD2. The CDR3 spans 15 residues. The germline V gene encodes CDR1 SGDLS and CDR2 YYNGEE. The J segment lost 5 bases and the V segment lost 5 bases, leaving 10 bases of the junction unmatched. The CDR3: CASSPSGVRMETQYF. In DNA form, the CDR3 reads TGTGCCAGCAGTCCTAGCGGGGTGAGGATGGAGACCCAGTACTTC.

The V call is TRBV15, the J call TRBJ2-1; D tentatively fits TRBD1 or TRBD2 (5 bases each). Trimming cost V 5 bases and J 9 bases, with 14 bases left between them. Germline assignment: CDR1 LNHNV and CDR2 YYDKDF (reference sequence). The CDR3 consists of 13 residues. The CDR3 region has the DNA TGTGCCACCAGCGGGGGTCTTGGCCCTGAGCAGTTCTTC. This gives the protein CATSGGLGPEQFF.

This chain links TRBV20-1 with TRBJ1-5; perhaps TRBD1 as D (6 bases). Trimming removed 4 bases from V and 4 bases from J, with 32 bases in between. Germline CDR1 is DFQATT and CDR2 is SNEGSKA (reference sequence). The CDR3 covers 20 residues. CDR3 nucleotides: TGCAGTGCTACCTCCATCCTCGCCAGGGGTAAAACCGCAATTAATCAGCCCCAGCATTTT. Translating it yields CSATSILARGKTAINQPQHF.

This sequence joins TRBV29-1 and TRBJ1-2, with D unclear. The CDR3 is made up of 11 amino acids. V was shortened by 7 bases and J by 5 bases, with 11 bases between the two germline ends. Germline assignment: CDR1 SQVTM and CDR2 ANQGSEA. The DNA for the CDR3 is TGCAGCGCTGGTGGGCGATATGGCTACACCTTC. It yields the protein CSAGGRYGYTF. Together with reference TRBV29-1 and TRBJ1-2, the CDR3 gives the full variable domain: SAVISQKPSRDICQRGTSLTIQCQVDSQVTMMFWYRQQPGQSLTLIATANQGSEATYESGFVIDKFPISRPNLTFSTLTVSNMSPEDSSIYLCSAGGRYGYTFGSGTRLTVV.

In its sample, this clonotype was seen a few times. V usage is TRBV4-2 and J usage is TRBJ2-7, with 7 bases aligning to TRBD1. The ends lost 0 bases at V and 2 bases at J; junction bases unmatched: 13. CDR3 length equals 18 residues. Germline CDR1 reads LGHNA; CDR2 reads YNFKEQ. The DNA of the CDR3 is TGTGCCAGCAGCCAAGAACCTTTCCGGACAGGCGCTACCTACGAGCAGTACTTC. This encodes CASSQEPFRTGATYEQYF.

This clonotype turned up a few times. This chain links TRBV11-2 with TRBJ1-2, with 7 bases aligning to TRBD1. The J segment lost 7 bases and the V segment lost 3 bases, leaving 8 bases of the junction unmatched. This CDR3 is built from 14 residues. Germline CDR1 SGHAT, CDR2 FQNNGV. The CDR3 loop is CASSLTQGSAGYTF. The CDR3 bases are TGTGCCAGCAGCTTGACACAGGGGTCGGCTGGCTACACCTTC.

This clonotype came up a few times. V is TRBV5-1 and J is TRBJ2-7; a possible D gene is TRBD1 (7 bases). The CDR3 has 14 amino acids. Germline values: CDR1 SGHRS, CDR2 YFSETQ. With 4 bases removed from V and 4 bases from J, the gap between germline ends came to 15 bases. The CDR3 sequence: CASSHTGAGYEQYF. The CDR3 region has the DNA TGCGCCAGCAGCCATACAGGGGCGGGATACGAGCAGTACTTC.

Note on this clonotype: One base away lies a much larger clone, so this may be a sequencing read error. The chain uses TRBV10-3 and TRBJ2-3; weak D call: TRBD1 (5 bases). The J call may be mistaken, given a closer DNA end match to TRBJ1-5. The CDR3 runs 15 residues. CDR1 ENHRY and CDR2 SYGVKD come from the germline V gene. This chain's CDR3 is CAIDNGASGTDTQHF. The CDR3 DNA follows: TGTGCCATCGACAACGGGGCTAGCGGCACAGATACGCAGCATTTT.

The chain employs TRBV18 and TRBJ2-7; D might be TRBD2 (5 bases). Germline CDR1 is KGHSH and CDR2 is LQKENI. With 10 bases removed from V and 0 bases from J, the gap between germline ends came to 19 bases. CDR3 length: 15 residues. In DNA form, the CDR3 reads TGTGCCACCTCTAATACCGGGGTAAGCTCCTACGAGCAGTACTTC. This codes for CATSNTGVSSYEQYF.

In its sample, this clonotype was seen a few times. This chain uses TRBV9 with TRBJ2-1, with TRBD2 matching over 9 bases. V shed 4 bases, J shed 5 bases, and the junction held 7 bases outside the gene matches. Germline CDR1 is SGDLS and CDR2 is YYNGEE. The CDR3 length is 15 residues. The chain's CDR3 is CASSPRVAGDNEQFF. The CDR3 nucleotides read TGTGCCAGCAGCCCCCGGGTAGCGGGGGACAATGAGCAGTTCTTC.

This chain connects TRBV7-9 to TRBJ2-5; maybe TRBD2 (5 bases). The CDR3 length is 15 residues. The ends were cut back, 2 bases at V and 4 bases at J, with 14 bases in the middle. CDR1 SEHNR and CDR2 FQNEAQ come from the germline V gene (reference sequence). The chain's CDR3 is CASSLIQRSTETQYF. CDR3 bases: TGTGCCAGCAGCTTAATCCAGCGGAGTACAGAGACCCAGTACTTC.